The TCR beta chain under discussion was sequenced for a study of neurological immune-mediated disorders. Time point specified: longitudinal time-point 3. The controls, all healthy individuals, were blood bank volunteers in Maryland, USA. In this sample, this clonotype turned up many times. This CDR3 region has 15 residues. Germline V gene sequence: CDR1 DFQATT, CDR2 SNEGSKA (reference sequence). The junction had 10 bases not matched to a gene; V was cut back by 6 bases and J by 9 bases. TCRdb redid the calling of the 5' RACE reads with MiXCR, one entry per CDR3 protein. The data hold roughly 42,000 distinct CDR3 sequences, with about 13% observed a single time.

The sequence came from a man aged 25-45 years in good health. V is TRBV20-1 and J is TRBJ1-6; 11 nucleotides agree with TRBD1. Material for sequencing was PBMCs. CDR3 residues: CSASPGTGGGSPLHF. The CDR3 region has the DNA TGCAGTGCCAGTCCCGGGACAGGGGGGGGTTCACCCCTCCACTTT.